The sample holds one count of the clone carrying this TCR beta chain. These data originate in a study of blood T cell repertoires in COVID-19. Study information: Researchers got acute and convalescent COVID-19 samples from the United States, Italy and Spain. Sources were T cells, B-cell-depleted T cells, or PBMCs; the material itself was cDNA or gDNA.

Trimming removed 6 bases at V and 1 base at J, with 18 bases between. Germline V gene sequence: CDR1 SNHLY, CDR2 FYNNEI. The CDR3 runs 16 residues. Authors' data handling: Using reference gene primer amplification, nucleated cell counts were estimated. Profiling relied on immunoSEQ multiplex PCR, and the TCRdb table lists in-frame clones only, not all of them. V and J calls and clone size are as listed in that table; D and trimming were resolved from the DNA. Among roughly 400,000 clones listed, approximately 90% were seen once. The age range of participants was about 18 to 89 years, with residence in about 25 US areas.

The receptor was isolated from a woman aged 40 to 50 who had been exposed to COVID-19. The sequenced material came from PBMCs or T cells enriched from blood (not recorded which). This chain joins TRBV2 and TRBJ1-1; D gene uncertain. Here the CDR3 reads CASRVLTEVTNTEAFF. In DNA, the CDR3 is TGTGCCAGCAGAGTTCTTACGGAGGTAACGAACACTGAAGCTTTCTTT.